Below, 11 T cell receptor beta chains from the same sample are listed, as sequenced in a study of long-term antiretroviral therapy in people with HIV. The assay, immunoSEQ v3.0, was run at survey level. Assay used: immunoSEQ multiplex PCR; TCRdb lists only in-frame clones, some missing. The data contain 20,000 to 25,000 clones, 70% to 90% of them singletons. The source was unsorted PBMCs, collected roughly 4 years after starting antiretroviral therapy. These receptors were obtained from a man aged 18 to 29 with HIV.

J is TRBJ1-5 and V is TRBV5-1; 8 positions match TRBD1. The CDR3 has 16 residues. Germline V gene lookup returns CDR1 SGHRS and CDR2 YFSETQ. V was clipped by 3 bases and J by 1 base; unmatched bases: 6. The CDR3 DNA follows: TGCGCCAGCAGCTCCGGGACAGGTTGGAGCAATCAGCCCCAGCATTTT. Its protein product is CASSSGTGWSNQPQHF.

The chain combines TRBV15 with TRBJ2-7; D might be TRBD1 (6 bases). Trimming shortened V by 4 bases and J by 5 bases, and 12 bases separated the two germline ends. Germline V CDR1 and CDR2: LNHNV, YYDKDF (reference sequence). The CDR3 runs to 13 residues. The CDR3 loop reads CATSTRDTDEQYV. CDR3 sequence (DNA): TGTGCCACCAGCACCCGGGACACAGACGAGCAGTACGTC.

This chain joins TRBV4-1 and TRBJ1-2, with D possibly being TRBD1 (5 bases). The CDR3 runs 14 residues. CDR1 MGHRA and CDR2 YSYEKL come from the germline V gene. With 1 base removed from V and 6 bases from J, the gap between germline ends came to 12 bases. In nucleotides, the CDR3 is TGCGCCAGCAGCCAAGGGGCAGGGTGGAATGGCTACACCTTC. Translated, it gives CASSQGAGWNGYTF.

CDR3 region: CASIPKGQGNNEQFF. In DNA form, the CDR3 reads TGCGCCAGCATCCCCAAGGGACAGGGAAACAATGAGCAGTTCTTC. V and J are TRBV5-1 and TRBJ2-1; 9 nucleotides align to TRBD1. Germline V gene lookup returns CDR1 SGHRS and CDR2 YFSETQ. Trimming at V came to 6 bases and at J to 5 bases, leaving 9 bases not matched to a gene. This CDR3 is built from 15 residues.

The CDR3 reads CSVAQGFGDTEAFF. The CDR3 DNA follows: TGCAGCGTTGCCCAGGGGTTTGGGGACACTGAAGCTTTCTTT. The chain recombines TRBV29-1 with TRBJ1-1; D possibly corresponds to TRBD1 (6 bases). V lost 4 bases and J 3 bases, leaving 15 bases between the germline ends. Germline V gene data show CDR1 as SQVTM and CDR2 as ANQGSEA. CDR3 length equals 14 residues.

This CDR3 reads CASSLLGQGNYGYTF. CDR3 DNA: TGTGCCAGCAGCTTACTCGGACAGGGTAACTATGGCTACACCTTC. The V call is TRBV11-2, the J call TRBJ1-2; 8 nucleotides match TRBD1. The CDR3 contains 15 residues. Germline V gene lookup returns CDR1 SGHAT and CDR2 FQNNGV. V dropped 2 bases and J dropped 1; count of bases not matched to a gene: 3. Filled out from reference TRBV11-2 and TRBJ1-2, the complete variable domain reads EAGVAQSPRYKIIEKRQSVAFWCNPISGHATLYWYQQILGQGPKLLIQFQNNGVVDDSQLPKDRFSAERLKGVDSTLKIQPAKLEDSAVYLCASSLLGQGNYGYTFGSGTRLTVV.

The gene calls are TRBV30 and TRBJ2-1; a weak D match, TRBD2 (5 bases). V lost 1 base and J lost 0, with 13 bases in between. From germline, CDR1 is GTSNPN and CDR2 SVGIG (reference sequence). There are 16 residues in the CDR3. The CDR3 DNA follows: TGTGCCTGGAGTGAATCAGGACTCAGCTCCTACAATGAGCAGTTCTTC. Protein product: CAWSESGLSSYNEQFF.

The chain joins TRBV7-8 to TRBJ2-7; D is unclear. Germline lookup yields CDR1 SGHVS and CDR2 FQNEAQ. Between the trimmed V and J ends, which lost 5 bases and 5 bases, there was a span of 10 bases. This CDR3 comprises 12 residues. The CDR3 DNA is TGTGCCAGCAGCCCCCAAGGCCACGAGCAGTACTTC. Amino acid sequence: CASSPQGHEQYF.

V usage is TRBV7-8 and J usage is TRBJ1-6; TRBD1 agrees at 7 bases. CDR1 is SGHVS and CDR2 is FQNEAQ in the germline V gene. V was clipped by 1 base and J by 6 bases; unmatched bases: 9. The CDR3 is made up of 17 amino acids. CDR3 loop: CASSLELPDRSNSPLHF. The CDR3 DNA sequence: TGTGCCAGCAGCTTAGAGCTCCCGGACAGGTCTAATTCACCCCTCCACTTT.

The chain combines TRBV18 with TRBJ1-5; D unresolved. CDR1 and CDR2 (germline): KGHSH, LQKENI. This CDR3 is 14 amino acids long. V shed 5 bases and J shed 0 bases, with 8 bases lying between them. The CDR3 loop is CASSSEDSNQPQHF. DNA of the CDR3: TGTGCCAGCTCATCGGAAGATAGCAATCAGCCCCAGCATTTT.

CDR3 loop: CASSLEVTGGQPQHF. CDR3 in DNA: TGTGCCAGCAGCTTGGAGGTCACAGGGGGGCAGCCCCAGCATTTT. The V call is TRBV5-5, the J call TRBJ1-5; 8 positions agree with TRBD1. The CDR3 spans 15 residues. The germline V gene encodes CDR1 SGHKS and CDR2 YYEKEE (reference sequence). Trimming at V came to 0 bases and at J to 7 bases, leaving 6 bases not matched to a gene.